The 28 T cell receptor beta chains given below trace back to one sample, sequenced in a study of CD8 T cells in Susac syndrome. Reverse transcription of about 0.5 to 1 ug RNA used random hexamers. MiXCR, run by TCRdb on the immunoSEQ multiplex PCR reads, gives a single entry per CDR3 protein. In the table there are some 260,000 distinct CDR3 sequences, more than 75% of which are singletons. Input material: CD8+ T cells from PBMCs. Every receptor here comes from a human donor with multiple sclerosis.

This rearrangement joins TRBV28 to TRBJ2-3; 7 positions agree with TRBD1. Germline trimming cut 5 bases from V and 0 bases from J; bases unmatched to any gene: 11. CDR3 size: 17 residues. Germline-derived CDR1 and CDR2 are MDHEN and SYDVKM. The CDR3 DNA reads as TGTGCCAGCAGTCCGCCGAGGGACAGCTCGAGCACAGATACGCAGTATTTT. This gives the protein CASSPPRDSSSTDTQYF.

This clonotype was detected a few times. The CDR3 nucleotides read TGTGCCAGCAGACTCGACAGGGGTAACGAGCAGTACTTC. It is translated as CASRLDRGNEQYF. The V gene is TRBV11-2, the J gene TRBJ2-7; TRBD1 matches 8 bases. The CDR3 has 13 residues. V was clipped by 6 bases and J by 5 bases; unmatched bases: 6. Germline V gives CDR1 SGHAT, CDR2 FQNNGV.

This clonotype was counted between two and nine times. CDR3 sequence reads: CASGAGTFSYNEQFF. The CDR3 coding sequence is TGTGCCTCCGGGGCTGGCACTTTTTCTTACAATGAGCAGTTCTTC. The chain is built from TRBV27 and TRBJ2-1; the D gene could be TRBD1 or TRBD2 (5 bases each). V dropped 11 bases and J dropped 4 bases, with 21 bases sitting between them. CDR3 length equals 15 residues. Germline V gene lookup returns CDR1 MNHEY and CDR2 SMNVEV (reference sequence).

The V and J genes are TRBV15 and TRBJ2-7; D remains unclear. Trimming took 1 base from V and 2 from J, leaving 12 bases between them. The CDR3 sequence is 15 residues long. Germline CDR1 LNHNV, CDR2 YYDKDF (reference sequence). The DNA for the CDR3 is TGTGCCACCAGCAGAGCTGTGGGTTCTACCTACGAGCAGTACTTC. Translated: CATSRAVGSTYEQYF. Based on the CDR3 plus reference TRBV15 and TRBJ2-7, the full variable domain is DAMVIQNPRYQVTQFGKPVTLSCSQTLNHNVMYWYQQKSSQAPKLLFHYYDKDFNNEADTPDNFQSRRPNTSFCFLDIRSPGLGDTAMYLCATSRAVGSTYEQYFGPGTRLTVT.

The chain carries TRBV7-9 and TRBJ2-7, with D unresolved. With 5 bases removed from V and 3 bases from J, the gap between germline ends came to 14 bases. This CDR3 has 14 residues. From germline, CDR1 is SEHNR and CDR2 FQNEAQ (reference sequence). The CDR3 DNA is TGTGCCAGCAGCCCGCTATCGGGCGGCTACGAGCAGTACTTC. Protein product: CASSPLSGGYEQYF.

This chain joins TRBV12-3 or TRBV12-4 and TRBJ2-2; 7 bases match TRBD2. The CDR3 has 16 residues. V lost 0 bases, J lost 5 bases, and 6 bases stayed unmatched. The chain's CDR3 is CASSLAAGLGTGELFF. CDR3 sequence (DNA): TGTGCCAGCAGTTTAGCGGCCGGACTAGGGACCGGGGAGCTGTTTTTT.

CDR3 residues: CASSQSTGTTNEQFF. The DNA for the CDR3 is TGTGCCAGCAGCCAATCGACCGGGACTACCAATGAGCAGTTCTTC. The chain employs TRBV16 and TRBJ2-1; TRBD2 matches 7 bases. The germline gives CDR1 KGHSY, CDR2 FQNENV. V gave up 0 bases and J gave up 6 bases; unmatched junction bases: 5. The CDR3 has 15 amino acids.

The V and J genes are TRBV19 and TRBJ2-1; D tentatively fits TRBD1 or TRBD2 (5 bases each). CDR3 length: 15 amino acids. The germline V gene has CDR1 LNHDA and CDR2 SQIVND (reference sequence). Trimming left V 3 bases short and J 3 bases short, with 12 bases between. Here the CDR3 DNA reads TGTGCCAGTAGTATCCGTCTGGGGGACTACAATGAGCAGTTCTTC. It encodes CASSIRLGDYNEQFF.

The J gene is TRBJ2-4, the V gene TRBV28, with 7 bases that match TRBD2. Germline CDR1 MDHEN, CDR2 SYDVKM. After removal of 3 bases from V and 7 bases from J, the junction contained 9 bases not matched to a gene. The CDR3 contains 15 residues. The CDR3: CASSFPPGGPNIQYF. The CDR3 nucleotides are TGTGCCAGCAGTTTCCCACCGGGAGGTCCTAACATTCAGTACTTC. The entire variable domain, with the rest obtained from reference TRBV28 and TRBJ2-4, is as follows: DVKVTQSSRYLVKRTGEKVFLECVQDMDHENMFWYRQDPGLGLRLIYFSYDVKMKEKGDIPEGYSVSREKKERFSLILESASTNQTSMYLCASSFPPGGPNIQYFGAGTRLSVL.

The chain employs TRBV5-4 and TRBJ2-2; D is perhaps TRBD1 (5 bases). Trimming left V 6 bases short and J 4 bases short, with 19 bases between. Germline V gene data show CDR1 as SGHNT and CDR2 as YYREEE (reference sequence). The CDR3 contains 16 residues. The chain's CDR3 is CASTLDFGDSTGELFF. DNA for the CDR3: TGTGCCAGCACCCTGGATTTTGGCGACAGCACCGGGGAGCTGTTTTTT.

The chain carries TRBV20-1 and TRBJ1-1; the D is unclear. The CDR3 contains 14 residues. Germline V CDR1 and CDR2: DFQATT, SNEGSKA (reference sequence). The V gene lost 3 bases and the J gene lost 0 bases, with 11 bases spanning the gap. This chain's CDR3 is CSASRQRMNTEAFF. DNA for the CDR3: TGCAGTGCTAGTAGGCAGAGAATGAACACTGAAGCTTTCTTT.

This clonotype was recorded only once. This sequence joins TRBV18 and TRBJ2-5; 10 bases match TRBD2. Germline V gene sequence: CDR1 KGHSH, CDR2 LQKENI. The CDR3 consists of 16 residues. The J segment lost 3 bases and the V segment lost 0 bases, leaving 4 bases of the junction unmatched. CDR3 sequence reads: CASSPPFLAGEETQYF. As DNA, the CDR3 is TGTGCCAGCTCACCACCGTTTCTAGCGGGAGAAGAGACCCAGTACTTC.

This clonotype was seen a few times. The rearrangement joins TRBV7-4 to TRBJ1-1; weak D call: TRBD1 (6 bases). With 6 bases removed from V and 0 bases from J, the gap between germline ends came to 14 bases. CDR1 and CDR2 from the germline V gene are SGHVT and SQSDAQ. CDR3 length equals 15 residues. In nucleotides, the CDR3 is TGTGCCAGCAGTTCTACAGGGACTTTGAACACTGAAGCTTTCTTT. Encoded protein: CASSSTGTLNTEAFF.

V is TRBV12-3 or TRBV12-4 and J is TRBJ1-2; 9 nucleotides match TRBD1. The CDR3 runs to 17 residues. The V segment lost 3 bases and the J segment 1 base; nucleotides outside the gene matches: 9. The CDR3 sequence is CASSFDRGISGNYGYTF. The CDR3 DNA is TGTGCCAGCAGTTTCGACAGGGGGATCTCTGGTAACTATGGCTACACCTTC.

This chain uses TRBV23-1 with TRBJ2-1, with 7 positions matching TRBD1. TRBV23-1 is labeled an ORF, and its function is uncertain. V lost 3 bases to trimming and J lost 3 bases; unmatched junction nucleotides: 2. The CDR3 sequence is 14 residues long. The CDR3 region is CASSQDRHYNEQFF. CDR3 nucleotides: TGCGCCAGCAGTCAGGACAGGCACTACAATGAGCAGTTCTTC.

V gene TRBV27 combines with J gene TRBJ1-2; D may be TRBD1 (5 bases). V lost 6 bases, J lost 5 bases, and 13 bases lay in between. Germline V gives CDR1 MNHEY, CDR2 SMNVEV (reference sequence). The CDR3 is 13 amino acids. The CDR3 DNA is TGTGCCAGCAGCCCAGACAGCTTATATGGCTACACCTTC. It is translated as CASSPDSLYGYTF.

This chain uses TRBV6-2 or TRBV6-3 with TRBJ1-5; no firm D call. Germline V CDR1 and CDR2: MNHEY, SVGEGT. The V and J ends lost 2 bases and 10 bases respectively, with 6 bases between them. The CDR3 runs to 11 residues. The CDR3 sequence is CASSYPGPQHF. CDR3 nucleotide sequence: TGTGCCAGCAGTTACCCCGGTCCCCAGCATTTT.

The gene calls are TRBV4-1 and TRBJ2-7, with D possibly being TRBD2 (6 bases). Trimming stripped 2 bases from V and 1 base from J, with 9 bases between. CDR1 and CDR2 from the germline V gene are MGHRA and YSYEKL. The CDR3 consists of 14 residues. CDR3 bases: TGCGCCAGCAGCCAACCCAGCGGGTCCTACGAGCAGTACTTC. Translated, it gives CASSQPSGSYEQYF.

V usage is TRBV4-1 and J usage is TRBJ2-1, with D tentatively TRBD2 (6 bases). Germline V gene sequence: CDR1 MGHRA, CDR2 YSYEKL. V was shortened by 5 bases and J by 6 bases, with 20 bases between the two germline ends. The CDR3 has 16 residues. CDR3 loop: CASSDRPAGGGNEQFF. The CDR3 DNA follows: TGCGCCAGCAGCGACCGACCAGCGGGCGGCGGCAATGAGCAGTTCTTC.

This chain links TRBV6-1 with TRBJ1-2; D is undetermined. The germline gives CDR1 MNHNS, CDR2 SASEGT. The CDR3 sequence is 14 residues long. V was cut by 6 bases and J by 6 bases, with 17 bases left in between. The CDR3 coding sequence is TGTGCCAGCAGCGACGGACGGAGCTGGGATGGCTACACCTTC. Translating gives CASSDGRSWDGYTF.

The chain uses TRBV3-1 and TRBJ1-1; the D gene is possibly TRBD1 (6 bases). V lost 0 bases, J lost 6 bases, and 17 bases lay in between. CDR3 size: 16 residues. CDR1 and CDR2 (germline): LGHDT, YNNKEL (reference sequence). The CDR3 here is CASSQDPGGRDPEAFF. Written as DNA, the CDR3 is TGTGCCAGCAGCCAAGACCCCGGGGGGCGCGATCCTGAAGCTTTCTTT.

V is TRBV20-1 and J is TRBJ1-6, with 10 bases that match TRBD1. V shed 6 bases, J shed 4 bases, and the junction held 9 bases outside the gene matches. Germline CDR1 is DFQATT and CDR2 is SNEGSKA (reference sequence). CDR3 length: 16 amino acids. The DNA for the CDR3 is TGCAGTGCGCCGACAGGGGGCGTAGGGTATAATTCACCCCTCCACTTT. It is translated as CSAPTGGVGYNSPLHF.

J is TRBJ2-1 and V is TRBV7-9; 10 bases line up with TRBD2. The CDR3 has 15 residues. Germline CDR1 and CDR2: SEHNR and FQNEAQ (reference sequence). Trimming removed 3 bases from V and 7 bases from J; junction bases left unmatched: 6. The CDR3 DNA follows: TGTGCCAGCAGCTTCCCGGGACTAGCGTCGAATGAGCAGTTCTTC. This sequence encodes CASSFPGLASNEQFF.

J is TRBJ1-2 and V is TRBV29-1, with 9 bases fitting TRBD1. The CDR3 spans 15 residues. V dropped 6 bases and J dropped 6; count of bases not matched to a gene: 14. Germline V CDR1 and CDR2: SQVTM, ANQGSEA. The CDR3 DNA follows: TGCAGCGTCCCGGGACAGGGACATTATCCTAATGGCTACACCTTC. Protein product: CSVPGQGHYPNGYTF.

The V call is TRBV27, the J call TRBJ2-7; D might be TRBD1 or TRBD2, each matching 5 bases. V lost 3 bases, J lost 2 bases, and 14 bases lay in between. From germline, CDR1 is MNHEY and CDR2 SMNVEV (reference sequence). The CDR3 totals 15 residues. The CDR3 loop is CASSLAPGRAYEQYF. The CDR3, as DNA: TGTGCCAGCAGTTTGGCGCCGGGGCGAGCCTACGAGCAGTACTTC.

This clonotype was detected once. V is TRBV6-5 and J is TRBJ2-1, with 10 bases fitting TRBD2. CDR1 and CDR2 from the germline V gene are MNHEY and SVGAGI. Trimming cost V 5 bases and J 6 bases; bases outside gene matches: 7. The CDR3 runs 15 residues. Written as DNA, the CDR3 is TGTGCCAGCAGTACCGGGACTAGCGCCGGCAATGAGCAGTTCTTC. Its protein is CASSTGTSAGNEQFF.

This chain links TRBV5-6 with TRBJ2-3; 8 nucleotides line up with TRBD1. Germline assignment: CDR1 SGHDT and CDR2 YYEEEE. The CDR3 loop spans 17 amino acids. Germline trimming cut 2 bases from V and 2 bases from J; bases unmatched to any gene: 10. The CDR3 DNA reads as TGTGCCAGCAGCTTTACAGGGGGAGATTGGCACACAGATACGCAGTATTTT. Translation gives CASSFTGGDWHTDTQYF.

The V call is TRBV29-1, the J call TRBJ1-1; 11 bases map to TRBD1. The CDR3 totals 16 residues. Germline CDR1 is SQVTM and CDR2 is ANQGSEA. V was pared by 4 bases and J by 5 bases, with 12 bases of the junction left unmatched. Here the CDR3 reads CSVVTRKGTGGTEAFF. The DNA for the CDR3 is TGCAGCGTTGTTACTCGGAAGGGGACAGGGGGTACTGAAGCTTTCTTT.